Each of the 23 T cell receptor beta chains below was sequenced from the same sample in a study of a mutant IDH1 vaccine in newly diagnosed glioma. Regarding time point: baseline, week 1 (first vaccination visit). Specified treatment: pre-vaccination baseline after standard-of-care therapy. This table comes from immunoSEQ multiplex PCR, and its TCRdb copy is limited to in-frame clones, with some not included. This sample carries over 80,000 clones, roughly 90% of them seen once, and the ten largest clones take less than 0.65%. Here the sequenced sample was PBMCs, taken from a glioma patient treated with radiotherapy, temozolomide or both. These TCRs come from a woman aged 45-65 years with glioma.

This clone occurred a few times. The chain carries TRBV18 and TRBJ1-5; TRBD1 might be the D (5 bases). CDR1 is KGHSH and CDR2 is LQKENI in the germline V gene. Trimming shortened V by 6 bases and J by 4 bases, and 10 bases separated the two germline ends. This CDR3 contains 13 residues. The CDR3 loop is CASSVDRNQPQHF. The DNA for the CDR3 is TGTGCCAGCTCGGTAGACAGAAATCAGCCCCAGCATTTT. The full variable domain, rest sourced from reference TRBV18 and TRBJ1-5, is NAGVMQNPRHLVRRRGQEARLRCSPMKGHSHVYWYRQLPEEGLKFMVYLQKENIIDESGMPKERFSAEFPKEGPSILRIQQVVRGDSAAYFCASSVDRNQPQHFGDGTRLSIL.

This clone appeared a single time. The chain is built from TRBV18 and TRBJ2-2, with D unresolved. CDR3 length: 12 amino acids. Between the trimmed V and J ends, which lost 6 bases and 4 bases, there was a span of 6 bases. Germline loops: CDR1 KGHSH, CDR2 LQKENI. The CDR3 sequence: CASSSSTGELFF. The DNA of the CDR3 is TGTGCCAGCTCGTCGAGCACCGGGGAGCTGTTTTTT.

The chain employs TRBV2 and TRBJ2-7; D might be TRBD2 (7 bases). Germline V lookup: CDR1 SNHLY, CDR2 FYNNEI. The V gene lost 6 bases and the J gene lost 4 bases, with 16 bases spanning the gap. This CDR3 is built from 14 residues. CDR3 loop: CASRRWGGPYEQYF. CDR3 bases: TGTGCCAGCAGAAGGTGGGGGGGCCCTTACGAGCAGTACTTC.

This clone occurred once. The CDR3: CASSPGQGLGNEQFF. For the CDR3, the DNA is TGCGCCAGCAGCCCCGGACAGGGGTTAGGGAATGAGCAGTTCTTC. The V and J genes are TRBV5-1 and TRBJ2-1; 9 bases map to TRBD1. This CDR3 has 15 amino acids. Germline CDR1 reads SGHRS; CDR2 reads YFSETQ. Trimming took 4 bases from V and 7 from J; bases not matched to a gene: 9.

This rearrangement joins TRBV5-1 to TRBJ1-1; maybe TRBD1 (5 bases). The CDR3 extends over 16 amino acids. CDR1 is SGHRS and CDR2 is YFSETQ in the germline V gene. The V gene lost 0 bases and the J gene lost 1 base, with 13 bases spanning the gap. CDR3 region: CASSLGEGGQNTEAFF. The CDR3 DNA follows: TGCGCCAGCAGCTTGGGAGAGGGTGGACAGAACACTGAAGCTTTCTTT.

The chain combines TRBV7-9 with TRBJ2-5; TRBD1 matches at 8 bases. V was clipped by 3 bases and J by 4 bases; unmatched bases: 4. The CDR3 runs to 14 residues. Germline V CDR1 and CDR2: SEHNR, FQNEAQ (reference sequence). CDR3 sequence: CASSLLTGGETQYF. DNA of the CDR3: TGTGCCAGCAGCTTGCTTACAGGGGGAGAGACCCAGTACTTC.

This clone was counted once. The V call is TRBV28, the J call TRBJ1-2; 9 bases agree with TRBD1. The V and J ends lost 7 bases and 5 bases, in that order; junction bases with no gene match: 8. Looked up from germline, CDR1 is MDHEN and CDR2 is SYDVKM. The CDR3 has 14 residues. Here the CDR3 reads CASTETGTGYGYTF. CDR3 DNA sequence: TGTGCCAGCACTGAGACCGGGACAGGGTATGGCTACACCTTC.

This clone was seen only a few times. The chain carries TRBV28 and TRBJ1-4; TRBD1 agrees at 8 bases. This CDR3 has 15 residues. V trimming: 5 bases; J trimming: 8 bases; junction bases outside the gene matches: 10. The V gene's germline CDR1 is MDHEN and CDR2 SYDVKM. CDR3 sequence: CASSIPRGQNEKLFF. CDR3 in DNA: TGTGCCAGCAGTATTCCCAGGGGGCAAAACGAAAAACTGTTTTTT.

V gene TRBV7-8 combines with J gene TRBJ2-5; TRBD2 aligns across 8 bases. The CDR3 consists of 14 residues. Unmatched junction bases numbered 3, after V lost 1 base and J lost 5 bases. From germline, CDR1 is SGHVS and CDR2 FQNEAQ. The chain's CDR3 is CASSLGSGIETQYF. The CDR3 nucleotides are TGTGCCAGCAGCTTAGGTAGCGGGATCGAGACCCAGTACTTC.

The rearrangement joins TRBV7-6 to TRBJ1-1; the D gene is possibly TRBD1 (6 bases). CDR3 size: 13 residues. The germline V and J ends were trimmed by 1 base and 6 bases, with 9 bases remaining between them. Germline loops: CDR1 SGHVS, CDR2 FNYEAQ. Written as DNA, the CDR3 is TGTGCCAGCAGCTTAGACAGGGTCGCTGAAGCTTTCTTT. Translation: CASSLDRVAEAFF.

This clone has a handful of counts. The chain joins TRBV4-1 to TRBJ1-4; maybe TRBD1 (6 bases). This CDR3 has 13 amino acids. In germline, CDR1 is MGHRA, CDR2 YSYEKL. V lost 2 bases and J lost 8, with 9 bases in between. This CDR3 is CASSQTRGEKLFF. The CDR3 DNA is TGCGCCAGCAGCCAAACTAGGGGGGAAAAACTGTTTTTT.

The chain is built from TRBV6-6 and TRBJ2-3; TRBD2 agrees at 8 bases. The V and J ends lost 5 bases and 2 bases, in that order; junction bases with no gene match: 9. The CDR3 has 16 residues. Per the germline V gene, CDR1 is MNHNY and CDR2 is SVGAGI (reference sequence). CDR3 in amino acids: CASSPPGREVTDTQYF. The CDR3, as DNA: TGTGCCAGCAGTCCCCCCGGGCGGGAGGTCACAGATACGCAGTATTTT.

This chain joins TRBV12-5 and TRBJ2-4; 7 bases align to TRBD1. CDR1 and CDR2 (germline): LGHNT, FRNRAP. Trimming at V came to 5 bases and at J to 5 bases, leaving 6 bases not matched to a gene. This CDR3 region has 14 residues. The CDR3 sequence: CASGDTGVENIQYF. CDR3 in DNA: TGTGCTAGTGGTGACACAGGGGTCGAAAACATTCAGTACTTC.

This rearrangement joins TRBV2 to TRBJ2-3, with D unclear. Germline V gene sequence: CDR1 SNHLY, CDR2 FYNNEI. This CDR3 spans 16 amino acids. V lost 5 bases, J lost 2 bases, and 17 bases lay in between. The DNA for the CDR3 is TGTGCCAGCAGTTTTTGGGGAAGAGGTGTCACAGATACGCAGTATTTT. This codes for CASSFWGRGVTDTQYF.

This clone has only one observation. This rearrangement joins TRBV28 to TRBJ2-6; perhaps TRBD2 as D (5 bases). The ends were cut back, 7 bases at V and 0 bases at J, with 16 bases in the middle. Germline V lookup: CDR1 MDHEN, CDR2 SYDVKM. The CDR3 sequence is 17 residues long. CDR3 bases: TGTGCCAGCAACCCCCGCGGGCTTACCTCTGGGGCCAACGTCCTGACTTTC. Its protein is CASNPRGLTSGANVLTF.

The V gene is TRBV10-3, the J gene TRBJ1-5; D is perhaps TRBD1 (5 bases). Germline-derived CDR1 and CDR2 are ENHRY and SYGVKD. The CDR3 loop spans 14 amino acids. Trimming cost V 3 bases and J 0 bases, with 6 bases left between them. The CDR3 nucleotides read TGTGCCATCAGTGAAACAGGTAGCAATCAGCCCCAGCATTTT. Its protein product is CAISETGSNQPQHF.

The chain has TRBV28 and TRBJ2-7; 8 bases line up with TRBD2. This CDR3 spans 15 amino acids. Germline CDR1 is MDHEN and CDR2 is SYDVKM. V dropped 7 bases and J dropped 2; count of bases not matched to a gene: 10. The CDR3 nucleotides are TGTGCCAGCACTCTCCGCGGGGGGAGAGCCTACGAGCAGTACTTC. This sequence encodes CASTLRGGRAYEQYF.

J is TRBJ2-3 and V is TRBV5-1; D ambiguous. The CDR3 is 15 residues long. CDR1 and CDR2 from the germline V gene are SGHRS and YFSETQ. The germline V and J ends were trimmed by 2 bases and 2 bases, with 12 bases remaining between them. CDR3 coding DNA: TGCGCCAGCAGCTTTCTAGACACTTCCACAGATACGCAGTATTTT. As protein: CASSFLDTSTDTQYF.

This sequence joins TRBV6-1 and TRBJ2-1; 11 nucleotides line up with TRBD2. Germline V gene sequence: CDR1 MNHNS, CDR2 SASEGT. With 6 bases clipped from V and 7 bases from J, the junction kept 11 bases outside the gene matches. The CDR3 contains 16 residues. CDR3 sequence reads: CASRELAGDGNNEQFF. The CDR3 DNA sequence: TGTGCCAGCAGAGAACTAGCGGGAGACGGGAATAATGAGCAGTTCTTC.

The chain combines TRBV5-4 with TRBJ2-1, with 8 bases fitting TRBD1. The CDR3 contains 15 residues. Per germline, CDR1 SGHNT and CDR2 YYREEE (reference sequence). Trimming at V came to 4 bases and at J to 3 bases, leaving 6 bases not matched to a gene. The CDR3 is CASSNRDRYYNEQFF. The CDR3 region has the DNA TGTGCCAGCAGCAACCGGGACAGGTACTACAATGAGCAGTTCTTC.

J is TRBJ2-3 and V is TRBV28; 7 positions match TRBD1. The CDR3 is 15 amino acids. Unmatched junction bases numbered 5, after V lost 2 bases and J lost 3 bases. Germline CDR1 is MDHEN and CDR2 is SYDVKM. The CDR3 sequence: CASSLRGGGTDTQYF. The CDR3 bases are TGTGCCAGCAGTTTACGAGGGGGCGGGACAGATACGCAGTATTTT. Full variable domain (missing parts from reference TRBV28 and TRBJ2-3): DVKVTQSSRYLVKRTGEKVFLECVQDMDHENMFWYRQDPGLGLRLIYFSYDVKMKEKGDIPEGYSVSREKKERFSLILESASTNQTSMYLCASSLRGGGTDTQYFGPGTRLTVL.

The gene calls are TRBV6-5 and TRBJ1-1, with D possibly matching TRBD1 (5 bases). The CDR3 is 12 residues long. Germline-derived CDR1 and CDR2 are MNHEY and SVGAGI. V was trimmed by 4 bases and J by 3 bases, leaving 6 bases between them. The CDR3 DNA is TGTGCCAGCAGTTTAGGGGACACTGAAGCTTTCTTT. Encoded protein: CASSLGDTEAFF.

V and J are TRBV29-1 and TRBJ2-1; 8 positions match TRBD2. Germline V gives CDR1 SQVTM, CDR2 ANQGSEA. V lost 6 bases and J lost 3; bases outside the gene matches: 7. The CDR3 totals 14 residues. The CDR3 sequence: CSVKARGGYNEQFF. The CDR3, as DNA: TGCAGCGTGAAGGCCCGGGGGGGCTACAATGAGCAGTTCTTC.